The 2 T cell receptor beta chains below come from one sample, sequenced in a study of blood T cell repertoires in COVID-19. The assay was immunoSEQ multiplex PCR, and TCRdb's table has in-frame clones only and misses some. The table includes about 210,000 clones, roughly nine tenths detected once. Material: peripheral blood. The receptors stem from a man between 40 and 49 years old with acute or convalescent COVID-19.

The rearrangement links TRBV20-1 to TRBJ2-3; D is possibly TRBD1 (6 bases). CDR3 length equals 14 residues. Germline loops: CDR1 DFQATT, CDR2 SNEGSKA (reference sequence). The germline V and J ends were trimmed by 3 bases and 0 bases, with 10 bases remaining between them. CDR3 sequence (DNA): TGCAGTGCTAGTCAGGGGTCGAGCACAGATACGCAGTATTTT. Its protein is CSASQGSSTDTQYF.

This chain uses TRBV21-1 with TRBJ1-5; TRBD1 is taken as the D call from the table, unchecked against the DNA. TRBV21-1 is described as a pseudogene. This CDR3 spans 16 amino acids. The CDR3 coding sequence is TGTGCCAGCAGCAAAGGGGGGACAGGTGGGGCTCAGCCCCAGCATTTT. Protein sequence: CASSKGGTGGAQPQHF.